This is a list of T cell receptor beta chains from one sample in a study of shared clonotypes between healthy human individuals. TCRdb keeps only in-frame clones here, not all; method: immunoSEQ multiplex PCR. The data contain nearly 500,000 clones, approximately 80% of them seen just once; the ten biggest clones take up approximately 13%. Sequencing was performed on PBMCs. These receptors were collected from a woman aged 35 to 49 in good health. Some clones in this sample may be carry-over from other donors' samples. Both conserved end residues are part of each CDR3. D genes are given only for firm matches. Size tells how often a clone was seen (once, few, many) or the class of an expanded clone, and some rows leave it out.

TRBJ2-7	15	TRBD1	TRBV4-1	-	CASSHTRGSAYEQYF	TGCGCCAGCAGCCATACCAGGGGGAGCGCCTACGAGCAGTACTTC
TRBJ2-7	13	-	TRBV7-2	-	CASSWAGPYEQYF	TGTGCCAGCAGCTGGGCGGGCCCCTACGAGCAGTACTTC
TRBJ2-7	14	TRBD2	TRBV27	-	CASSLKREGYEQYF	TGTGCCAGCAGTTTAAAGCGGGAGGGGTACGAGCAGTACTTC
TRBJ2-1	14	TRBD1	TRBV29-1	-	CSSTGTGSGNEQFF	TGCAGCTCAACCGGGACAGGGTCTGGCAATGAGCAGTTCTTC
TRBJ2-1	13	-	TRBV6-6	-	CASSTSGDYEQFF	TGTGCCAGCAGTACCTCCGGGGACTATGAGCAGTTCTTC
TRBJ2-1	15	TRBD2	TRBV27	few	CASSFPSGRDNEQFF	TGTGCCAGCAGTTTCCCCAGCGGGAGGGACAATGAGCAGTTCTTC
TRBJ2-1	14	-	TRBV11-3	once	CASSYQRAYNEQFF	TGTGCCAGCAGCTATCAGCGGGCCTACAATGAGCAGTTCTTC
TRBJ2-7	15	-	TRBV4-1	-	CASSPRGGISYEQYF	TGCGCCAGCAGCCCCCGAGGTGGCATCTCCTACGAGCAGTACTTC
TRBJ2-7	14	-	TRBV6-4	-	CASSDKGSPSEQYF	TGTGCCAGCAGTGACAAGGGGTCCCCCTCCGAGCAGTACTTC
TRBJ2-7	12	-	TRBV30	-	CAWSPGSDEQYF	TGTGCCTGGTCTCCAGGAAGCGACGAGCAGTACTTC
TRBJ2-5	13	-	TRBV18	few	CASSPPSQETQYF	TGTGCCAGCTCACCACCCTCCCAAGAGACCCAGTACTTC
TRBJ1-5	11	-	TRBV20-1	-	CSASSGQPQHF	TGCAGTGCTAGTTCGGGTCAGCCCCAGCATTTT
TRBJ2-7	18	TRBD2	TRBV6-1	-	CASSELVPSGSNSYEQYF	TGTGCCAGCAGTGAACTGGTTCCTAGCGGGAGCAATTCCTACGAGCAGTACTTC
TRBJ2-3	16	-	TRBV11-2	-	CASRHYRTSSTDTQYF	TGTGCCAGCAGACACTACAGGACATCTAGCACAGATACGCAGTATTTT
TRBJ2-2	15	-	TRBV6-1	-	CASTLDWTNTGELFF	TGTGCCAGCACCTTGGACTGGACGAACACCGGGGAGCTGTTTTTT
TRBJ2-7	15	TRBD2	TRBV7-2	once	CASRVRLAGSYEQYF	TGTGCCAGCAGAGTAAGGCTAGCGGGATCCTACGAGCAGTACTTC
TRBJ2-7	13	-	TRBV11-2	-	CASSHPGTYEQYF	TGTGCCAGCAGCCACCCTGGGACCTACGAGCAGTACTTC
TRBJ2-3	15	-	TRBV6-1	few	CASSEGDFGGDTQYF	TGTGCCAGCAGTGAAGGGGACTTTGGCGGAGATACGCAGTATTTT
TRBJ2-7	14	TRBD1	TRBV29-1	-	CSVPTGTGPYEQYF	TGCAGCGTTCCAACCGGGACAGGACCTTACGAGCAGTACTTC
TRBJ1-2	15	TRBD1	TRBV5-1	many	CASSAGGTGGVRYTF	TGCGCCAGCAGCGCGGGCGGGACAGGGGGCGTTCGCTACACCTTC
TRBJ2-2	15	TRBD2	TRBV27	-	CASSSSGRNIGELFF	TGTGCCAGCAGTTCGAGCGGGAGGAACATCGGGGAGCTGTTTTTT
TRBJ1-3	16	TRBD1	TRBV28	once	CASSYQGAHSGNTIYF	TGTGCCAGCAGCTATCAGGGGGCCCACTCTGGAAACACCATATATTTT
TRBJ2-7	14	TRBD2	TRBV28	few	CASRPASGAYEQYF	TGTGCCAGCAGGCCCGCTAGCGGAGCCTACGAGCAGTACTTC
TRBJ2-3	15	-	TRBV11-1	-	CASSLLRGGGDTQYF	TGTGCCAGCAGCCTTCTTAGAGGAGGGGGCGATACGCAGTATTTT
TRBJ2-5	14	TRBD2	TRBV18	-	CASSVAGGRETQYF	TGTGCCAGCTCAGTCGCGGGAGGGAGAGAGACCCAGTACTTC
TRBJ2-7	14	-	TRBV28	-	CASREQGPLGEQYF	TGTGCCAGCAGGGAGCAGGGTCCTCTTGGGGAGCAGTACTTC
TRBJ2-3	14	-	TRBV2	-	CASVPEGGTDTQYF	TGTGCCAGCGTCCCCGAGGGGGGGACAGATACGCAGTATTTT
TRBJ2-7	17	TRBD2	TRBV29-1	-	CSATPRGELAGEGEQYF	TGCAGCGCTACACCCCGAGGGGAACTAGCGGGAGAGGGAGAGCAGTACTTC
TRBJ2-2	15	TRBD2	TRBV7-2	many	CASSSRTSETGELFF	TGTGCCAGCAGCTCACGGACTAGCGAGACCGGGGAGCTGTTTTTT
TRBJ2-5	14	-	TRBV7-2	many	CASSFSLATETQYF	TGTGCCAGCAGCTTTAGCCTGGCTACGGAGACCCAGTACTTC
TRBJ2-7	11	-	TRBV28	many	CASSSSYEQYF	TGTGCCAGCAGCTCCTCCTACGAGCAGTACTTC
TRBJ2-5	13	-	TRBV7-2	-	CASSSPGWETQYF	TGTGCCAGCAGCTCCCCGGGCTGGGAGACCCAGTACTTC
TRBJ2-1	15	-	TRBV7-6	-	CASSFQAAMYNEQFF	TGTGCCAGCAGCTTCCAAGCGGCCATGTACAATGAGCAGTTCTTC
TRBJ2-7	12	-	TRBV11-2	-	CASSYRAYEQYF	TGTGCCAGCAGTTACAGGGCGTACGAGCAGTACTTC
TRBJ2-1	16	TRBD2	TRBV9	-	CASSVSGRASYNEQFF	TGTGCCAGCAGCGTTAGCGGGAGGGCCTCCTACAATGAGCAGTTCTTC
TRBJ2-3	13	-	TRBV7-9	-	CASSLDFTDTQYF	TGTGCCAGCAGTTTAGATTTCACAGATACGCAGTATTTT
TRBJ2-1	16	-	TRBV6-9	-	CARKNVTRGSYNEQFF	TGTGCCAGGAAAAATGTAACCAGGGGCTCCTACAATGAGCAGTTCTTC
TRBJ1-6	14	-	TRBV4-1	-	CASSQVGVSSPLHF	TGCGCCAGCAGCCAAGTAGGGGTCAGTTCACCCCTCCACTTT
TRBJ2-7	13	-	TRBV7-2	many	CASSLTPSYEQYF	TGTGCCAGCAGCCTTACGCCCAGCTACGAGCAGTACTTC
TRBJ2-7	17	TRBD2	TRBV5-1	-	CASSLTGGTSGRGEQYF	TGCGCCAGCAGCTTGACAGGGGGGACTAGCGGGAGGGGCGAGCAGTACTTC
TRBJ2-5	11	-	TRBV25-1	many	CASSEGWTQYF	TGTGCCAGCAGTGAGGGATGGACCCAGTACTTC
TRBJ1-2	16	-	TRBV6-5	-	CASSYWAAQSFYGYTF	TGTGCCAGCAGTTACTGGGCAGCCCAATCCTTTTATGGCTACACCTTC
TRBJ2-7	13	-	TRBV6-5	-	CASSYPGSDEQYF	TGTGCCAGCAGTTACCCCGGATCGGACGAGCAGTACTTC
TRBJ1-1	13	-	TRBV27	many	CASSLERGTEAFF	TGTGCCAGCAGTTTAGAGAGGGGCACTGAAGCTTTCTTT
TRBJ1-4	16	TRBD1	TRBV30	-	CAWSDPGGTTNEKLFF	TGTGCCTGGAGTGATCCAGGGGGCACAACTAATGAAAAACTGTTTTTT
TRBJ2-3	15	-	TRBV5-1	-	CASSFRNSFTDTQYF	TGCGCCAGCAGCTTCCGAAACAGCTTCACAGATACGCAGTATTTT
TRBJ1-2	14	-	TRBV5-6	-	CASSLEVGNYGYTF	TGTGCCAGCAGCCTCGAGGTCGGAAACTATGGCTACACCTTC
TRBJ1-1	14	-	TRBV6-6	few	CASSYSGGGTEAFF	TGTGCCAGCAGTTACTCTGGCGGAGGCACTGAAGCTTTCTTT
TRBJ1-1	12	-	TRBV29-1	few	CSVGGMNTEAFF	TGCAGCGTTGGGGGCATGAACACTGAAGCTTTCTTT